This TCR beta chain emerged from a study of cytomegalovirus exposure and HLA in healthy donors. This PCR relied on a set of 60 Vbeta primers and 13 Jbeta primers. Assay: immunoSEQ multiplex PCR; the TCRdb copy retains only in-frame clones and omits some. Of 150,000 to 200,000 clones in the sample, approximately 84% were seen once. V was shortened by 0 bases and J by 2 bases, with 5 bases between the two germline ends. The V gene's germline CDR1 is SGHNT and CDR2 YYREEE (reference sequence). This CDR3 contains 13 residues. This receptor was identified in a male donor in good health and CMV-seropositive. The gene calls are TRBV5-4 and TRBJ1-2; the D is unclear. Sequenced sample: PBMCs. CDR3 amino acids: CASSLAENYGYTF. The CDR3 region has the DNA TGTGCCAGCAGCTTGGCCGAGAACTATGGCTACACCTTC.